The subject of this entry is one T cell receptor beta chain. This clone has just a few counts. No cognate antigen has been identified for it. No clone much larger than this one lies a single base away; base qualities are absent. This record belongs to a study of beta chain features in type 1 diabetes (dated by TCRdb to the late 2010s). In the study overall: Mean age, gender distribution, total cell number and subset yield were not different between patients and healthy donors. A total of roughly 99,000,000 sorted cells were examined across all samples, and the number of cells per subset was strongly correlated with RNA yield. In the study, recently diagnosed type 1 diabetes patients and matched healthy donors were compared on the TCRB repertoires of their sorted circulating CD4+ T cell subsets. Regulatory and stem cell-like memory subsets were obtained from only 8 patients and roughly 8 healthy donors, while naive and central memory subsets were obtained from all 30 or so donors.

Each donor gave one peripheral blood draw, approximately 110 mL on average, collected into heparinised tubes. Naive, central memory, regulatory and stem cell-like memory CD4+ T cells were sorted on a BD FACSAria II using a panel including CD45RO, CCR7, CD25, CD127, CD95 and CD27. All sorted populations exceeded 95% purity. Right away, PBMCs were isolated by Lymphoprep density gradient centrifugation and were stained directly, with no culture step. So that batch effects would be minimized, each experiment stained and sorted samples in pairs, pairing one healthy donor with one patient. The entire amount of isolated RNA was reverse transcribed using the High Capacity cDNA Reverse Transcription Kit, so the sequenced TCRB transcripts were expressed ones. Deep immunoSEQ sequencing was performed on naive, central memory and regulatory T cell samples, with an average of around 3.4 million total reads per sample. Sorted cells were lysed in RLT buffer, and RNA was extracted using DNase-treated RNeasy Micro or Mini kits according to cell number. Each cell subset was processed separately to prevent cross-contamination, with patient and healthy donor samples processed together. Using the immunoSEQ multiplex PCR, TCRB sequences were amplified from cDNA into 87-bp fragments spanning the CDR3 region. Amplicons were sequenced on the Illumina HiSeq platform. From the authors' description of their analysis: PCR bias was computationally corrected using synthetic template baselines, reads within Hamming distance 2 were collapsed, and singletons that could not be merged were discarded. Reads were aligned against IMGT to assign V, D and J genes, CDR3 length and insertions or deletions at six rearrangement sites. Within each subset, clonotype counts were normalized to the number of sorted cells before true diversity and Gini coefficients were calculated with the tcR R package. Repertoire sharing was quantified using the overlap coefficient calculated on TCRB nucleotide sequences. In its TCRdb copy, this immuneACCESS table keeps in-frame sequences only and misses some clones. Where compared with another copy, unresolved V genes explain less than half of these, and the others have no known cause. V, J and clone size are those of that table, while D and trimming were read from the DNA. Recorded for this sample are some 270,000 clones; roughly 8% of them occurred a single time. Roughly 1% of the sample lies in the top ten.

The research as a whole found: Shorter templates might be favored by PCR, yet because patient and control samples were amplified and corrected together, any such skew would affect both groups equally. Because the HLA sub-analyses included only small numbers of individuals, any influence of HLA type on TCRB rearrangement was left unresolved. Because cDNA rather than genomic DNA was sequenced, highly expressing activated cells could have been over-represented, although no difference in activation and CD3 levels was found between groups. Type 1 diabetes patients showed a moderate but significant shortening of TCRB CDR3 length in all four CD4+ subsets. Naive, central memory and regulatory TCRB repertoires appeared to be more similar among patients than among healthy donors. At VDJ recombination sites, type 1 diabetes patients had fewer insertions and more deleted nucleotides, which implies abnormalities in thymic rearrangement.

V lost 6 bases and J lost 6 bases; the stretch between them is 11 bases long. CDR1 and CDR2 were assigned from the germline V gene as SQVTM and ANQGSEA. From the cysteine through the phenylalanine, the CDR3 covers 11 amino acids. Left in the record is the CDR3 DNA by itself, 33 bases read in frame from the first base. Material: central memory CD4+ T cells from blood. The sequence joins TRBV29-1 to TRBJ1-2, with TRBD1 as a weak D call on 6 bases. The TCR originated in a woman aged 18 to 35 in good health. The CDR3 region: CSVDTGNGYTF. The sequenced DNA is TGCAGCGTCGATACAGGGAATGGCTACACCTTC. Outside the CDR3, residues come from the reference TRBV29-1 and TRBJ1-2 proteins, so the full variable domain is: SAVISQKPSRDICQRGTSLTIQCQVDSQVTMMFWYRQQPGQSLTLIATANQGSEATYESGFVIDKFPISRPNLTFSTLTVSNMSPEDSSIYLCSVDTGNGYTFGSGTRLTVV.